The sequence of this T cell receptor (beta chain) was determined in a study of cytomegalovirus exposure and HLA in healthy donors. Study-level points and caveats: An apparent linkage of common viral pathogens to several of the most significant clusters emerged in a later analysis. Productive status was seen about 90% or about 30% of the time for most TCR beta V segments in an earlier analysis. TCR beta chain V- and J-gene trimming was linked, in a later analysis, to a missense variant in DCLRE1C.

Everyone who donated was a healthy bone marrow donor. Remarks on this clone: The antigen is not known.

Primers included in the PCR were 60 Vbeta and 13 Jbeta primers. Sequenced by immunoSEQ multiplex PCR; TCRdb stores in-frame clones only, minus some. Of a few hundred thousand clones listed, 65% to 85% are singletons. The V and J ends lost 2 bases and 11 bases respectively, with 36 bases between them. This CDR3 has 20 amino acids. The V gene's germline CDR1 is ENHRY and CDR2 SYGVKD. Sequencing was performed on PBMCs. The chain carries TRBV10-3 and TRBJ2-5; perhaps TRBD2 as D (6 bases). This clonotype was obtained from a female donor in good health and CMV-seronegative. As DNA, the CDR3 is TGTGCCATCAGTGAGGGGCTAGCGTCTGAGTCGATGGGATGGGCGAGAGAGCAGTACTTC. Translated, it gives CAISEGLASESMGWAREQYF.